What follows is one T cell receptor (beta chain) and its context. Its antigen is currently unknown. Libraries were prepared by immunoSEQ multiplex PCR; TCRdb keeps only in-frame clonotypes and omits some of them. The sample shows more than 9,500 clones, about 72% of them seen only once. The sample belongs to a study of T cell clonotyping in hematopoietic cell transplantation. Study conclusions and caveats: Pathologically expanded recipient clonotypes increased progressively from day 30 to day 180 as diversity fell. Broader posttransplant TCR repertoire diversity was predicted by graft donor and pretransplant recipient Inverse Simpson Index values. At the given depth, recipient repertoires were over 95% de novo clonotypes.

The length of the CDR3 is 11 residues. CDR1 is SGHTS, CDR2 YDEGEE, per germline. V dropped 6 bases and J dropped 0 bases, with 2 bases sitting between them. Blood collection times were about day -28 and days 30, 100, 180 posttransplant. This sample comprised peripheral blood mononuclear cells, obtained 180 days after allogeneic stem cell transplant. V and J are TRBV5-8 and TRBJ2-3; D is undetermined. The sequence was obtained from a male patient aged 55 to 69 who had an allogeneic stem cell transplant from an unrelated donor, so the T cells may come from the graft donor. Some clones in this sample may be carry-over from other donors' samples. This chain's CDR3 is CASTSTDTQYF. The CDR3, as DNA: TGTGCCAGCACCAGCACAGATACGCAGTATTTT. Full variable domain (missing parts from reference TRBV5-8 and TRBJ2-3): EAGVTQSPTHLIKTRGQQATLRCSPISGHTSVYWYQQALGLGLQFLLWYDEGEERNRGNFPPRFSGRQFPNYSSELNVNALELEDSALYLCASTSTDTQYFGPGTRLTVL.